The 2 T cell receptor beta chains below come from one sample, sequenced in a study of tumor-infiltrating lymphocytes in oesophageal squamous cell carcinoma. Using its own MiXCR run on the PCR reads, TCRdb lists one record per CDR3 protein. The table has about 12,000 distinct CDR3 sequences, around 56% seen once. Sequenced material: esophageal tumor tissue. The origin of the receptors is a female donor with esophageal squamous cell carcinoma.

This clonotype has more than one count but fewer than ten. The chain uses TRBV7-6 and TRBJ2-7, with D maybe TRBD1 (6 bases). The V and J ends lost 2 bases and 2 bases respectively, with 13 bases between them. Germline CDR1 and CDR2: SGHVS and FNYEAQ. There are 15 residues in the CDR3. CDR3 DNA sequence: TGTGCCAGCAGCTTACCGGGACACCTAACCTACGAGCAGTACTTC. It is translated as CASSLPGHLTYEQYF.

A remark on this clonotype: This may be a read error: a much more frequent sequence differs by one nucleotide. The V call is TRBV7-6, the J call TRBJ2-3, with TRBD2 as a possible D gene (5 bases). Per the germline V gene, CDR1 is SGHVS and CDR2 is FNYEAQ. CDR3 size: 18 residues. This CDR3 is CARSRLGVGATNTGELYF. CDR3 nucleotides: TGTGCTCGCAGCCGCCTTGGGGTCGGAGCTACGAACACCGGGGAGCTGTATTTT.